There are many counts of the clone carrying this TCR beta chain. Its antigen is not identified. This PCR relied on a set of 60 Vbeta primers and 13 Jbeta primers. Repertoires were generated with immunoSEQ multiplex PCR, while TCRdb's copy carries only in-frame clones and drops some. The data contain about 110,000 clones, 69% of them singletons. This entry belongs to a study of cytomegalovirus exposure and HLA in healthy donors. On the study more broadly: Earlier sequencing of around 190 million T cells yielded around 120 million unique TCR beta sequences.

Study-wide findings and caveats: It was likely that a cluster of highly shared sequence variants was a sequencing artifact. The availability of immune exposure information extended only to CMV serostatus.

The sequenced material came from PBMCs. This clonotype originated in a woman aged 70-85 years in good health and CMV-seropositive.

The CDR3 sequence is CASSRTGDTEAFF. The CDR3 nucleotides are TGCGCCAGCAGTCGGACTGGGGACACTGAAGCTTTCTTT. V gene TRBV5-1 combines with J gene TRBJ1-1; D gene uncertain. The V and J ends lost 5 bases and 3 bases respectively, with 11 bases between them. The V gene's germline CDR1 is SGHRS and CDR2 YFSETQ. The CDR3 length is 13 residues.